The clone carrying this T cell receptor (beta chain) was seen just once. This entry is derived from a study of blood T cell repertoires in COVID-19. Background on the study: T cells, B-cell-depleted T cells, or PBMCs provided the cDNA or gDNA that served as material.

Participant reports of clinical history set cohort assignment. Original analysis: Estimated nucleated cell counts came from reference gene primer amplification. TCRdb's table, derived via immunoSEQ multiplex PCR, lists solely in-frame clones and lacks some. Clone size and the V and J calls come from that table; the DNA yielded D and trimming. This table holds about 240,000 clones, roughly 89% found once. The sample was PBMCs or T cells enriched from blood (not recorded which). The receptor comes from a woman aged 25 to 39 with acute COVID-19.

CDR3 DNA: TGTGCCATCAGTGTAGGACAGGCTGATTCACCCCTCCACTTT. Translating it yields CAISVGQADSPLHF. The chain couples TRBV10-3 to TRBJ1-6, with 7 bases fitting TRBD1. The germline V gene encodes CDR1 ENHRY and CDR2 SYGVKD. This CDR3 spans 14 amino acids. V shed 4 bases, J shed 8 bases, and the junction held 5 bases outside the gene matches.